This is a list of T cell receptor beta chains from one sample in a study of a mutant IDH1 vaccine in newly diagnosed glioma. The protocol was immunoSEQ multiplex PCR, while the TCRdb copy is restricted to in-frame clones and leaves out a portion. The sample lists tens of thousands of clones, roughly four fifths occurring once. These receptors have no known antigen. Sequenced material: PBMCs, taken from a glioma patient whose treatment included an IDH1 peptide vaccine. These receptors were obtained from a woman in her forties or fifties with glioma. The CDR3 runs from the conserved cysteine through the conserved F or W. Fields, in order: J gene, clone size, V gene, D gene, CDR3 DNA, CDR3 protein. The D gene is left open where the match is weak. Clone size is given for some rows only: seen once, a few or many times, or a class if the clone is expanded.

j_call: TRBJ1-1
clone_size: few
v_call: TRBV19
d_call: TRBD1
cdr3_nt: TGTGCCAGTAGCTGGGGGACAGAGAACACTGAAGCTTTCTTT
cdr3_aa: CASSWGTENTEAFF

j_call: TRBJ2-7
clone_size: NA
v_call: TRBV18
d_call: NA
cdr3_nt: TGTGCCAGCTCACCACCGGGCAGGGTAGAGGAGCAGTACTTC
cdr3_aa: CASSPPGRVEEQYF

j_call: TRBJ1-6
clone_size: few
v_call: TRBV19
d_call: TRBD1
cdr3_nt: TGTGCCAGTAGTATGGAACTGACAGGGGGCCTCTCACCCCTCCACTTT
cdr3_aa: CASSMELTGGLSPLHF

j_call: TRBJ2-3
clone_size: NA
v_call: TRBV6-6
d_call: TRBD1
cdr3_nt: TGTGCCAGCAGTTCCGGGACAGGATTAACAGATACGCAGTATTTT
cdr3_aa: CASSSGTGLTDTQYF

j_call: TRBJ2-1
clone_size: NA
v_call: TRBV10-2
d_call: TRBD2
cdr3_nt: TGCGCCAATCCTCGGGGGGGCCGGAACAATGAGCAGTTCTTC
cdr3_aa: CANPRGGRNNEQFF

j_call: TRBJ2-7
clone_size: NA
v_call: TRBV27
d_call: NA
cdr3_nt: TGTGCCAGCACCTCGGGGGCGCTCCACGAGCAGTACTTC
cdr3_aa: CASTSGALHEQYF

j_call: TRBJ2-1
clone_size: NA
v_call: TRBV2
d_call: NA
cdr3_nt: TGTGCCAGCAGCGCTCGTCGGGGCTCCTACAATGAGCAGTTCTTC
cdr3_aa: CASSARRGSYNEQFF

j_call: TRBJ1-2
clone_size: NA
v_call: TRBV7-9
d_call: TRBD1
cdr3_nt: TGTGCCAGCACCCCCCAGGGGGGGCACGGCTACACCTTC
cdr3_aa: CASTPQGGHGYTF

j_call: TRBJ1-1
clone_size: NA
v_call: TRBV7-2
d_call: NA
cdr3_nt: TGTGCCAGCAGCTTGGGAGTGTCGAACACTGAAGCTTTCTTT
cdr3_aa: CASSLGVSNTEAFF

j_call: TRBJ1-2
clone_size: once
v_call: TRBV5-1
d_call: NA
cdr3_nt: TGCGCCAGCAGCCCCGAGGGCCGTGGCTACACCTTC
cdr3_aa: CASSPEGRGYTF

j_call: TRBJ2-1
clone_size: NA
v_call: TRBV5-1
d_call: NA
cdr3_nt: TGCGCCAGCAGCTTGGGTCCGGACAATGAGCAGTTCTTC
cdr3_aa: CASSLGPDNEQFF

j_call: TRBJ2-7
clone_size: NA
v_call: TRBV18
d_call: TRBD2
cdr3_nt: TGTGCCAGCTCACGCCCGGGAGGATGGGCCCACGAGCAGTACTTC
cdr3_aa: CASSRPGGWAHEQYF

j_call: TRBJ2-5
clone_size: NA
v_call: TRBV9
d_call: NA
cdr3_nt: TGTGCCAGCAGCGTAGATCAGGAAGAGACCCAGTACTTC
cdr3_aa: CASSVDQEETQYF

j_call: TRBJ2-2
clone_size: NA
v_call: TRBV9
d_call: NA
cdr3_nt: TGTGCCAGCAACGTTGGAACCACCGGGGAGCTGTTTTTT
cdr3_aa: CASNVGTTGELFF

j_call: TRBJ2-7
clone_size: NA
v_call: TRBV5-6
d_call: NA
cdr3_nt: TGTGCCAGCAGCTTCGGCAGGGGGGTTTACGAGCAGTACTTC
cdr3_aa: CASSFGRGVYEQYF

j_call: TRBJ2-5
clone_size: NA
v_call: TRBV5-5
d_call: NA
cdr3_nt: TGTGCCAGCAGCTTGCGTACGTTGGGCGGGGTTACCCAGTACTTC
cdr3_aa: CASSLRTLGGVTQYF

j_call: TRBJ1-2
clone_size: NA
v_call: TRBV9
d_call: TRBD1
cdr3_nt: TGTGCCAGCAGCGCTGAACAGGGGATCTATGGCTACACCTTC
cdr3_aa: CASSAEQGIYGYTF

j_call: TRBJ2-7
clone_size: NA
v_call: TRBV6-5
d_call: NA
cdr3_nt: TGTGCCAGCTTCTCGGTCGGGGGGCGCAACGAGCAGTACTTC
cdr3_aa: CASFSVGGRNEQYF

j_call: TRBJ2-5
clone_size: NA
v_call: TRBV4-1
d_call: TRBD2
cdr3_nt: TGCGCCAGCAGCCAAGGGAACGGGGGGAGGGGAGAGACCCAGTACTTC
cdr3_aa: CASSQGNGGRGETQYF

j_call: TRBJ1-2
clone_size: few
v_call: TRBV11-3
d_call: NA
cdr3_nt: TGTGCCAGCAGCCCCCATAACGGGGGTGGCTACACCTTC
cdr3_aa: CASSPHNGGGYTF

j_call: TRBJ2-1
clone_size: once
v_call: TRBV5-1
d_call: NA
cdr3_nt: TGCGCCAGCAGCTTGGTAGGGCGTGCTGAGCAGTTCTTC
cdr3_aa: CASSLVGRAEQFF

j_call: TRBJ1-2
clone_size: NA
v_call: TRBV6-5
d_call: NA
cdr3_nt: TGTGCCAGCAGTTACGGGGCGGCTAACTATGGCTACACCTTC
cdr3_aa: CASSYGAANYGYTF

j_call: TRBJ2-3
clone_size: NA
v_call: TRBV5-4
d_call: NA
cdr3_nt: TGTGCCAGCAGCTTGAGTCAGGGTAGGACAGATACGCAGTATTTT
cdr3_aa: CASSLSQGRTDTQYF

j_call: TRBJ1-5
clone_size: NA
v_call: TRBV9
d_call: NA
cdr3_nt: TGTGCCAGCAGCCTCAGCTCAGGGATACATCAGCCCCAGCATTTT
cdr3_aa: CASSLSSGIHQPQHF

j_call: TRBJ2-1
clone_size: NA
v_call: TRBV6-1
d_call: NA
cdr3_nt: TGTGCCAGCAGTGAAGCGCAGGGACCCCGTAATGAGCAGTTCTTC
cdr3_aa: CASSEAQGPRNEQFF

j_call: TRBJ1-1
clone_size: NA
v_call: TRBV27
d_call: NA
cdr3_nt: TGTGCCAGCAGTACAACTTATCAAGGTGAAGCTTTCTTT
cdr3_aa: CASSTTYQGEAFF

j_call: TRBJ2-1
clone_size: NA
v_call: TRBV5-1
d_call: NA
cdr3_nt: TGCGCCAGCAGCCCCGAGCGGCCCTTCGGTGAGCAGTTCTTC
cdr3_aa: CASSPERPFGEQFF

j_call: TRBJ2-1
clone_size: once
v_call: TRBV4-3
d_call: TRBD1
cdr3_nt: TGCGCCAGCAGCCAAAGACAGGGGACGTACAATGAGCAGTTCTTC
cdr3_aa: CASSQRQGTYNEQFF

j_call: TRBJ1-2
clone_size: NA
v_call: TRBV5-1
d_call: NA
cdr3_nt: TGCGCCAGCAGCTTCGACCAGATTGGGGGGTATGGCTACACCTTC
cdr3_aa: CASSFDQIGGYGYTF

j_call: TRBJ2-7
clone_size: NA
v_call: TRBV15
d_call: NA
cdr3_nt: TGTGCCACCAGCAGAGATCTGGGACACGACTACGAGCAGTACTTC
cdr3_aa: CATSRDLGHDYEQYF

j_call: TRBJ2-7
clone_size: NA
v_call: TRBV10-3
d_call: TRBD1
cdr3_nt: TGTGCCATCAGTGAACCCTGGGACAGCTCCTACGAGCAGTACTTC
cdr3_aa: CAISEPWDSSYEQYF

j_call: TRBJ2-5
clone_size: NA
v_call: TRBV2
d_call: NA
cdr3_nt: TGTGCCAGCAGCGGCCCCGGTCAGGGAGGTGAGACCCAGTACTTC
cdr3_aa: CASSGPGQGGETQYF

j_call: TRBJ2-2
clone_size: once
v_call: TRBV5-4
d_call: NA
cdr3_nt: TGTGCCAGCAGCACGGGGCGGCGGCCCGGGGAGCTGTTTTTT
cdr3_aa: CASSTGRRPGELFF

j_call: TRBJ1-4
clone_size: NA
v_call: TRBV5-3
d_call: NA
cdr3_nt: TGTGCCAGAAGCTTGACAGGGTCTAATGAAAAACTGTTTTTT
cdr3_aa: CARSLTGSNEKLFF

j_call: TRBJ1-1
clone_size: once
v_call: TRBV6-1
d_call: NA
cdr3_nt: TGTGCCAGCACCCAGGGGATGGACACTGAAGCTTTCTTT
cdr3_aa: CASTQGMDTEAFF

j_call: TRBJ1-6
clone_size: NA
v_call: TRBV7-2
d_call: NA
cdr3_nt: TGTGCCAGCAGCTTATGGACCGGGACAACGAATTCACCCCTCCACTTT
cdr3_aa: CASSLWTGTTNSPLHF

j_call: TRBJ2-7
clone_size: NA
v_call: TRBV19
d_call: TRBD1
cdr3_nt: TGTGCCAGTAGTGCACAGGGGGCCCACGAGCAGTACTTC
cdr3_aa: CASSAQGAHEQYF

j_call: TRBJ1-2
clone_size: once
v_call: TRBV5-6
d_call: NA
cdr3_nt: TGTGCCAGCAGCTTAGTGGGGACTGGCTACACCTTC
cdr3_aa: CASSLVGTGYTF

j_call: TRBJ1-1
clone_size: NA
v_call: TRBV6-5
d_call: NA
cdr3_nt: TGTGCCAGCGAGATTCCAGGGGAGAGCACTGAAGCTTTCTTT
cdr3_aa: CASEIPGESTEAFF

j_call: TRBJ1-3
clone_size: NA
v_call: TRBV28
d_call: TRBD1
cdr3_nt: TGTGCCAGCTGGGACAGCAACTCTGGAAACACCATATATTTT
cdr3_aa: CASWDSNSGNTIYF

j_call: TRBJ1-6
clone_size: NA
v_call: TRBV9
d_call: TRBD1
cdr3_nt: TGTGCCAGCAGCAGAGGACAGGAAACTTCACCCCTCCACTTT
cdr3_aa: CASSRGQETSPLHF

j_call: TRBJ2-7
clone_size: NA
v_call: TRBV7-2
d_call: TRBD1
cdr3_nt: TGTGCCAGCAGCCCCCGGACAGGGACCTACGAGCAGTACTTC
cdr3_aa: CASSPRTGTYEQYF

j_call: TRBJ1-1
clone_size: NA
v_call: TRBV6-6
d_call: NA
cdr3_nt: TGTGCCAGCAGACCTGATAATAGGGGTTACGTGGGTGAAGCTTTCTTT
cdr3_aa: CASRPDNRGYVGEAFF

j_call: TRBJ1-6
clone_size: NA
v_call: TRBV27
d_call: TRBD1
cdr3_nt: TGTGCCAGCAGTCCGAGGACAGGGCAAAATTCACCCCTCCACTTT
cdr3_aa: CASSPRTGQNSPLHF

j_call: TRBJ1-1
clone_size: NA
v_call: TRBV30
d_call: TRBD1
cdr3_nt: TGTGCCTGGAGTCTCCCCGAGGGACAGGGGGCGTATGCGAACACTGAAGCTTTCTTT
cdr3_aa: CAWSLPEGQGAYANTEAFF

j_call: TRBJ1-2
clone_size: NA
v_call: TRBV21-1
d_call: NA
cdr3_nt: TGTGCCACCGAAAGGGCTAACTATGGCTACACCTTC
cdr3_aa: CATERANYGYTF

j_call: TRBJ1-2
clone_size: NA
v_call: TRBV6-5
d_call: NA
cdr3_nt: TGTGCCAGCAGTTCACTGGGTAAAAGCGCCGACTATGGCTACACCTTC
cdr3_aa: CASSSLGKSADYGYTF

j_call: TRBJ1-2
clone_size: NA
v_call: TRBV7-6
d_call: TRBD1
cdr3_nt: TGTGCCAGCAGCCCAAGGGACAGACTCTCCTATGGCTACACCTTC
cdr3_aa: CASSPRDRLSYGYTF

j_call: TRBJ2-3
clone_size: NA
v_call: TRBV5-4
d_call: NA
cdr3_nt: TGTGCCAGCAGCGGGGGGCCTAGCACAGATACGCAGTATTTT
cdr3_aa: CASSGGPSTDTQYF

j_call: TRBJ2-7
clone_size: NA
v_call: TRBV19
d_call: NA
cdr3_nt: TGTGCCTGTCACCAGGGTCTCCACGAGCAGTACTTC
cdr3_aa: CACHQGLHEQYF

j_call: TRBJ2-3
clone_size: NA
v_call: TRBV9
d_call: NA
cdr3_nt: TGTGCCAGCAGCGTTGGGGGAACAGATACGCAGTATTTT
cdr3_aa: CASSVGGTDTQYF

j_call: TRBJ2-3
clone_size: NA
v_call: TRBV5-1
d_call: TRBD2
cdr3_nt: TGCGCCAGCAGCTCCCGACTAGCGGGGGGGTTAGATACGCAGTATTTT
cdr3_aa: CASSSRLAGGLDTQYF

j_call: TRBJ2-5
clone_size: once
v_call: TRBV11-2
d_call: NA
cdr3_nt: TGTGCCAGCAGCATGACCCCATTAGAGACCCAGTACTTC
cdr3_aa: CASSMTPLETQYF

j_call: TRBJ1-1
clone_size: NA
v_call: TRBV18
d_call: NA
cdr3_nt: TGTGCCAGCTCACCAGAATGGACAGTCAGGGGTCCTGAAGCTTTCTTT
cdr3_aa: CASSPEWTVRGPEAFF